One TCR beta chain is described in this entry. The data derive from a study of blood T cell repertoires in COVID-19. Overall study context: PBMCs, B-cell-depleted T cells, or T cells were the source of the cDNA or gDNA that made up the material.

Looked up from germline, CDR1 is KGHSH and CDR2 is LQKENI. The CDR3 has 16 amino acids. Germline trimming cut 4 bases from V and 4 bases from J; bases unmatched to any gene: 9. As originally analysed: Reference gene primer amplification gave nucleated cell count estimates. Produced via immunoSEQ multiplex PCR; TCRdb's table is partial and in-frame only. D and trimming come from the DNA, and the V and J calls and clone size come from that table. The top ten clones hold roughly 6.3% of a sample with hundreds of thousands of clones, approximately 88% of them seen once. Recovered status applied to Cohort 3 donors who had two consecutive negative PCRs. It also applied to those with clearance or with symptom resolution.

The sequenced sample was PBMCs or T cells enriched from blood (not recorded which). The V call is TRBV18, the J call TRBJ2-1; the match to TRBD2 covers 8 bases. The receptor comes from a woman aged 40 to 50 who had recovered from COVID-19. The CDR3 sequence: CASSLRAGVSYNEQFF. The CDR3 DNA reads TGTGCCAGCTCACTAAGAGCGGGAGTGTCTTACAATGAGCAGTTCTTC.